The rows below give T cell receptor beta chains drawn from one sample of a study of shared clonotypes between healthy human individuals. Assay used: immunoSEQ multiplex PCR; TCRdb lists only in-frame clones, some missing. Of about 2.3 million clones listed, roughly 92% are singletons. Sequencing used naive CD4+ T cells from PBMCs. These receptors were collected from a man aged 18 to 29 in good health. Some clones in this sample may be carry-over from other donors' samples. The CDR3 runs from the conserved cysteine through the conserved F or W. A D gene is named only where the DNA matches it firmly. Expanded clones are given a class, and other clones once, few, many or no size at all.

abundance,v_gene,d_gene,j_gene,CDR3aa,CDR3nt
NA,TRBV7-2,TRBD2,TRBJ2-7,CASSLGSSGVYEQYF,TGTGCCAGCAGCTTAGGTTCTAGCGGAGTTTACGAGCAGTACTTC
NA,TRBV9,NA,TRBJ1-4,CASSSDPSGEKLFF,TGTGCCAGCAGCTCTGACCCCTCGGGGGAAAAACTGTTTTTT
NA,TRBV27,NA,TRBJ2-1,CASSLYGQVEFF,TGTGCCAGCAGTTTATACGGTCAGGTGGAGTTCTTC
NA,TRBV30,TRBD2,TRBJ2-1,CAWSGTSGSTRGYNEQFF,TGTGCCTGGAGCGGGACTAGCGGGAGTACTCGGGGTTACAATGAGCAGTTCTTC
NA,TRBV4-3,NA,TRBJ2-3,CASSQGGVFTDTQYF,TGCGCCAGCAGCCAAGGCGGGGTATTCACAGATACGCAGTATTTT
NA,TRBV29-1,NA,TRBJ2-7,CSVEGQGPYEQYF,TGCAGCGTTGAGGGTCAGGGTCCCTACGAGCAGTACTTC
NA,TRBV6-1,TRBD2,TRBJ2-1,CASSRTSGRVNEQFF,TGTGCCAGCAGTCGGACTAGCGGGAGAGTCAATGAGCAGTTCTTC
NA,TRBV10-1,TRBD1,TRBJ2-2,CASSRQGSGELFF,TGCGCCAGCAGTCGACAGGGGTCCGGGGAGCTGTTTTTT
NA,TRBV5-1,TRBD1,TRBJ1-2,CASSLGDRGREGYGYTF,TGCGCCAGCAGCTTGGGGGACAGGGGGCGCGAGGGCTATGGCTACACCTTC
NA,TRBV28,TRBD2,TRBJ2-2,CASVVQGGTGELFF,TGTGCCAGTGTCGTGCAGGGAGGGACCGGGGAGCTGTTTTTT
once,TRBV19,NA,TRBJ1-2,CASSMGLDYGYTF,TGTGCCAGTAGTATGGGACTGGACTATGGCTACACCTTC
NA,TRBV4-3,TRBD2,TRBJ2-3,CASSQRLAGGGTDTQYF,TGCGCCAGCAGCCAAAGGCTAGCGGGAGGCGGCACAGATACGCAGTATTTT
NA,TRBV28,TRBD2,TRBJ2-3,CASRQTSGSRGGTDTQYF,TGTGCCAGCAGACAAACTAGCGGGAGTAGGGGGGGCACAGATACGCAGTATTTT
NA,TRBV11-2,NA,TRBJ2-1,CASSSGAYNEQFF,TGTGCCAGCAGCTCGGGAGCCTACAATGAGCAGTTCTTC
NA,TRBV28,NA,TRBJ1-1,CASRDAHLGNTEAFF,TGTGCCAGCAGAGACGCCCACCTTGGGAACACTGAAGCTTTCTTT
once,TRBV5-6,TRBD1,TRBJ2-5,CASSQPDRGRGETQYF,TGTGCCAGCAGCCAGCCGGACAGGGGGCGCGGAGAGACCCAGTACTTC
NA,TRBV5-4,TRBD1,TRBJ2-3,CASSFKGASTDTQYF,TGTGCCAGCAGCTTCAAGGGGGCTAGCACAGATACGCAGTATTTT
NA,TRBV10-3,NA,TRBJ2-5,CASGQLQETQYF,TGTGCCAGCGGACAGCTTCAAGAGACCCAGTACTTC
once,TRBV2,TRBD2,TRBJ2-5,CARAGVGETQYF,TGTGCCAGAGCGGGAGTAGGAGAGACCCAGTACTTC
NA,TRBV5-6,TRBD1,TRBJ1-5,CASSLGQVFNQPQHF,TGTGCCAGCAGCCTAGGACAGGTATTCAATCAGCCCCAGCATTTT
NA,TRBV11-1,TRBD1,TRBJ2-2,CASSLAGGWDTGELFF,TGTGCCAGCAGCTTAGCAGGGGGCTGGGACACCGGGGAGCTGTTTTTT
NA,TRBV28,TRBD1,TRBJ1-5,CASSLAGGQMVLTAQHF,TGTGCCAGCAGTTTGGCGGGGGGACAGATGGTCCTCACGGCCCAGCATTTT
NA,TRBV7-3,NA,TRBJ2-2,CASSLHGTLAGELFF,TGTGCCAGCAGCTTACACGGGACCCTAGCCGGGGAGCTGTTTTTT
NA,TRBV30,NA,TRBJ1-2,CAWSPRQVGGYTF,TGTGCCTGGAGTCCTCGACAGGTTGGCGGCTACACCTTC
NA,TRBV5-1,TRBD2,TRBJ2-1,CASSLAMVAGPSSYNEQFF,TGCGCCAGCAGCTTGGCCATGGTAGCGGGCCCAAGCTCCTACAATGAGCAGTTCTTC
NA,TRBV19,TRBD2,TRBJ2-3,CASSTARASGRSDTQYF,TGTGCCAGTAGTACCGCCCGCGCTAGCGGGAGATCAGATACGCAGTATTTT
once,TRBV28,TRBD1,TRBJ2-7,CASSAPGQGRYEQYF,TGTGCCAGCAGTGCGCCGGGACAGGGTCGCTACGAGCAGTACTTC
NA,TRBV7-6,TRBD2,TRBJ2-3,CASSSLAGLYPDTQYF,TGTGCCAGCAGCTCTCTAGCGGGACTTTACCCAGATACGCAGTATTTT